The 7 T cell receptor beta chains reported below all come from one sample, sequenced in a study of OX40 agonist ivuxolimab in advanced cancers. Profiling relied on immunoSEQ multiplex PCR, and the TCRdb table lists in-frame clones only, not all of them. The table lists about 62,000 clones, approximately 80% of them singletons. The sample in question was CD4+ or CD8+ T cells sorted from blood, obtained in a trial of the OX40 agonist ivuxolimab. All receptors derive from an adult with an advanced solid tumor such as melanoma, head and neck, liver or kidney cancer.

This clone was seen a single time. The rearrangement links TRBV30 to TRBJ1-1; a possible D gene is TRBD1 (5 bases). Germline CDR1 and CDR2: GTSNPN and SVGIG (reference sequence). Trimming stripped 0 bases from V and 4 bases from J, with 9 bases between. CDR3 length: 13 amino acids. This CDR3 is CAWSVGGGTEAFF. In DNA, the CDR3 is TGTGCCTGGAGTGTTGGGGGTGGCACTGAAGCTTTCTTT.

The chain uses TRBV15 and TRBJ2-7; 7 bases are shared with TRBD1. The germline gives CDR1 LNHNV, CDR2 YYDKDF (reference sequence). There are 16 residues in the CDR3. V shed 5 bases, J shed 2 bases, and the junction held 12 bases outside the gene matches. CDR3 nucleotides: TGTGCCACCAGCGGCGGCCGGGACAGCAAAACCTACGAGCAGTACTTC. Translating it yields CATSGGRDSKTYEQYF.

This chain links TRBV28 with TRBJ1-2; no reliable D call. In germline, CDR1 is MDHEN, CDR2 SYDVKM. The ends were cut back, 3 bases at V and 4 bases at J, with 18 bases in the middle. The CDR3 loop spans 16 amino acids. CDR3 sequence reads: CASSFLLQDFGYGYTF. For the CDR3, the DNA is TGTGCCAGCAGTTTCCTTCTCCAGGACTTCGGCTATGGCTACACCTTC.

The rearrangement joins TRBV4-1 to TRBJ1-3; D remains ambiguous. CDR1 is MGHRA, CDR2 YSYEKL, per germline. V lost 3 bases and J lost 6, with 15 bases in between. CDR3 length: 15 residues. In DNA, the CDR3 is TGCGCCAGCAGCCACCCCCGGGAGGGCGCAAACACCATATATTTT. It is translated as CASSHPREGANTIYF.

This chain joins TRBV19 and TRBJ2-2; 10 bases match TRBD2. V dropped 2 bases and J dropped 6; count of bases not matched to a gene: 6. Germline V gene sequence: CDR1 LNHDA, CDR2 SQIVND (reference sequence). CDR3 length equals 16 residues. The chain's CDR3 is CASSIPGLASAGELFF. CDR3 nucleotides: TGTGCCAGTAGTATACCGGGACTAGCGTCAGCCGGGGAGCTGTTTTTT.

The CDR3 DNA reads as TGTGCCAGTCTACCCCCGGGACGGTATAATTCACCCCTCCACTTT. This codes for CASLPPGRYNSPLHF. The V gene is TRBV28, the J gene TRBJ1-6; weak D call: TRBD1 (5 bases). Germline CDR1 reads MDHEN; CDR2 reads SYDVKM. The CDR3 loop spans 15 amino acids. Trimming cost V 9 bases and J 4 bases, with 16 bases left between them.

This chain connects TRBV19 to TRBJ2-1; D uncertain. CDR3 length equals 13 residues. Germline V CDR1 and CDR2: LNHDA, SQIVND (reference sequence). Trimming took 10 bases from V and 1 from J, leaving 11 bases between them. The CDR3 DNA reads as TGTGCCACCAAGGGCAGTTCCTACAATGAGCAGTTCTTC. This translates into CATKGSSYNEQFF.